The entry that follows covers one TCR beta chain sequence. The V gene end was trimmed by 2 bases and the J gene end by 0 bases; junction bases not matched to a gene: 7. Per the germline V gene, CDR1 is SGHTA and CDR2 is FQGTGA. The length of the CDR3 is 17 residues. The sample originates from a study of blood T cell repertoires in COVID-19. Study-level information: Collection of acute and convalescent COVID-19 samples took place in the United States, Italy and Spain. The analysed material was cDNA or gDNA that came from T cells, B-cell-depleted T cells, or PBMCs.

Per the study methods: Amplification from reference gene primers served as the basis for estimated nucleated cell counts. TCRdb's copy holds only in-frame clones and misses some; the assay was immunoSEQ multiplex PCR. That table is the source of V, J and clone size, and D and trimming were worked out from the DNA. The data show roughly 42,000 clones, with more than 80% seen just once and roughly 9.5% held by the top ten. Sample: peripheral blood. The chain has TRBV7-3 and TRBJ1-5; TRBD1 aligns across 7 bases. This TCR was recovered from a man between 25 and 39 years old with active or convalescent COVID-19. Here the CDR3 DNA reads TGTGCCAGCAGCTTACGCGCTGGGGACAGTAGCAATCAGCCCCAGCATTTT. It specifies CASSLRAGDSSNQPQHF.